This T cell receptor beta chain was documented in a study of cytomegalovirus exposure and HLA in healthy donors. Study overall: The 90 to 150 validation repertoires used the same platform as the approximately 670 first-cohort repertoires (as reported by a later analysis).

Produced via immunoSEQ multiplex PCR; TCRdb's table is partial and in-frame only. The data hold 250,000 to 300,000 clones, with 90% observed a single time. Trimming stripped 0 bases from V and 6 bases from J, with 14 bases between. Germline CDR1 reads LGHNA; CDR2 reads YSLEER. The CDR3 spans 15 residues. The sample was PBMCs. The source is a woman under 30 in good health and CMV-seronegative. The chain has TRBV4-3 and TRBJ1-2; no reliable D call. CDR3 protein: CASSQDGSGFNGYTF. CDR3 DNA: TGCGCCAGCAGCCAAGACGGCTCCGGGTTCAATGGCTACACCTTC.